The source of this T cell receptor (beta chain) is a study of siplizumab effects on memory and regulatory T cells. Findings and limits, study-wide: Naive or memory phenotype assignment was not possible for roughly 80-95% of proliferating CD4+ or CD8+ clones.

About this clone: Its antigen remains unknown.

TCR templates, 80,000 to 100,000 per sample, were assayed. Method: immunoSEQ multiplex PCR; TCRdb's copy keeps in-frame clones and lacks some. The sample gives about 85,000 clones, approximately 95% of which show up once; approximately 17% is in the top ten. The CDR3 contains 13 residues. With 7 bases removed from V and 5 bases from J, the gap between germline ends came to 15 bases. CDR1 and CDR2 (germline): LNHDA, SQIVND (reference sequence). This receptor was taken from a human donor in good health. The rearrangement joins TRBV19 to TRBJ2-7; D possibly corresponds to TRBD1 (5 bases). Specimen: CD8+ T cells sorted from blood. The CDR3: CASTTAQGNEQYF. The CDR3 bases are TGTGCCAGTACCACGGCTCAGGGTAACGAGCAGTACTTC.